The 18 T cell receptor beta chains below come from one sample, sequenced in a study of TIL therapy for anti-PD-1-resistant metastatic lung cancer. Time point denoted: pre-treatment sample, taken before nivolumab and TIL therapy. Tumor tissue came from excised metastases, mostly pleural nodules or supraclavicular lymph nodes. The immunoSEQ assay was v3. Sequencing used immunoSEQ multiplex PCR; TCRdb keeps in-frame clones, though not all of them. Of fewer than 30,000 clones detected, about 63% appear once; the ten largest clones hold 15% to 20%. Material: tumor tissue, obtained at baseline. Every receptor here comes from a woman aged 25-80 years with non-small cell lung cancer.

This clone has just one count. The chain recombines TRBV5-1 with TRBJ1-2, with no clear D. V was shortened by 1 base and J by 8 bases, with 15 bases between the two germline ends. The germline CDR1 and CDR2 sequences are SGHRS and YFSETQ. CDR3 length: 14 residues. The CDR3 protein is CASSLTDGRGGYTF. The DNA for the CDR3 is TGCGCCAGCAGCTTGACGGACGGACGGGGAGGCTACACCTTC.

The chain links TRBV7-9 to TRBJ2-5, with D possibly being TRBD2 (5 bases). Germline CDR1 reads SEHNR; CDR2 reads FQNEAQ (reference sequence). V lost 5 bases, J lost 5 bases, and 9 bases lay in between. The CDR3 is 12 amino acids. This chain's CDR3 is CASSKEVETQYF. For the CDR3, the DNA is TGTGCCAGCAGCAAGGAGGTGGAGACCCAGTACTTC. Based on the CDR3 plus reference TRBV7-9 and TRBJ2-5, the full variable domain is DTGVSQNPRHKITKRGQNVTFRCDPISEHNRLYWYRQTLGQGPEFLTYFQNEAQLEKSRLLSDRFSAERPKGSFSTLEIQRTEQGDSAMYLCASSKEVETQYFGPGTRLLVL.

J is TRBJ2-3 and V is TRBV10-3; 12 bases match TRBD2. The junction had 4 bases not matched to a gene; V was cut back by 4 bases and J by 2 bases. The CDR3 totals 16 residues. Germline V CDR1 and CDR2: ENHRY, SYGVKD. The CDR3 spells CAISGTSGTFTDTQYF. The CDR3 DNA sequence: TGTGCCATCAGTGGGACTAGCGGGACCTTCACAGATACGCAGTATTTT.

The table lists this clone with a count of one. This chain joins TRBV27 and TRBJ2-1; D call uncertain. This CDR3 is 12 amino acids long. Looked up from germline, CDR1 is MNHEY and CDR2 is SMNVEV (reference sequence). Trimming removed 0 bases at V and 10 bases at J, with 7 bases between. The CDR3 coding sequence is TGTGCCAGCAGTTTATCAGGGCTAGAGCAGTTCTTC. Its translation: CASSLSGLEQFF.

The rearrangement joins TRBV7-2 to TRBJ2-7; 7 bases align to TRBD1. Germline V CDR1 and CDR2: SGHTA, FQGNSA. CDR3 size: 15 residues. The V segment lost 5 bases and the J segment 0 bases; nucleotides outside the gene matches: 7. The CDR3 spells CASSPTGQSSYEQYF. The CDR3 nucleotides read TGTGCCAGCAGCCCGACGGGACAGAGCTCCTACGAGCAGTACTTC. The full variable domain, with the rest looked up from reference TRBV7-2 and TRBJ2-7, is GAGVSQSPSNKVTEKGKDVELRCDPISGHTALYWYRQSLGQGLEFLIYFQGNSAPDKSGLPSDRFSAERTGGSVSTLTIQRTQQEDSAVYLCASSPTGQSSYEQYFGPGTRLTVT.

The DNA for the CDR3 is TGTGCCAGCTGGGGCGGGACTTCCTCCTACGAGCAGTACTTC. Translated, it gives CASWGGTSSYEQYF. The chain employs TRBV6-6 and TRBJ2-7; tentative D call: TRBD2 (6 bases). Deletions cut 8 bases from V and 0 bases from J, with 14 bases between. Looked up from germline, CDR1 is MNHNY and CDR2 is SVGAGI (reference sequence). The CDR3 contains 14 residues.

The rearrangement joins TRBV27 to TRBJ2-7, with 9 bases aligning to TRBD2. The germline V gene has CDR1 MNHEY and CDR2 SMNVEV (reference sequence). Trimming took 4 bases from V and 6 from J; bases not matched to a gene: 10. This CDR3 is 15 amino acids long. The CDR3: CASSSQAGGASEQYF. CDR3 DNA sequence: TGTGCCAGCAGTTCCCAGGCGGGAGGGGCAAGCGAGCAGTACTTC.

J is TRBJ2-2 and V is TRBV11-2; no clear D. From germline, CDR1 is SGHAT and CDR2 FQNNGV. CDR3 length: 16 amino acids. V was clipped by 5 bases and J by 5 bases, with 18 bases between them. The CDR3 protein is CASSPASMAGTGELFF. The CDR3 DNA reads TGTGCCAGCAGCCCGGCCTCGATGGCTGGTACCGGGGAGCTGTTTTTT.

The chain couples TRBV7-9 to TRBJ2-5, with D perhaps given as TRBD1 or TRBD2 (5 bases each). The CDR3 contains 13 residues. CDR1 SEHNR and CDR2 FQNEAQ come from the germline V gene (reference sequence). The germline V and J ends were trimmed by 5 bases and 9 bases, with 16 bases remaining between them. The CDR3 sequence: CASSQTVMGAQYF. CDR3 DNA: TGTGCCAGCAGCCAAACTGTAATGGGGGCCCAGTACTTC.

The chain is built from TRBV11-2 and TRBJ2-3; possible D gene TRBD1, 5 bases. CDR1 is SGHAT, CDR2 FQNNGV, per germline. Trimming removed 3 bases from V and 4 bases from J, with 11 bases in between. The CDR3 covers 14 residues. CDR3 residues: CASSLVRAADTQYF. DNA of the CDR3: TGTGCCAGCAGCTTGGTCAGGGCGGCAGATACGCAGTATTTT.

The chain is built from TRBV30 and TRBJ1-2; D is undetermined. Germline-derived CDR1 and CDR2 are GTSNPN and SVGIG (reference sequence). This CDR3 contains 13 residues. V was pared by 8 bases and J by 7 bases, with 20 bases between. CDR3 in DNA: TGTGCCGGCGGGAAGCTTGGTAGTAGTGGCTACACCTTC. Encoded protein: CAGGKLGSSGYTF.

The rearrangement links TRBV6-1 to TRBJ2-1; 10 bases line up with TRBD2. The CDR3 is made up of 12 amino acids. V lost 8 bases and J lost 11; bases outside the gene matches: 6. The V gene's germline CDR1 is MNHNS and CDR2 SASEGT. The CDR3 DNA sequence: TGTGCCAGCGTCCTAGCGGGAGCTAAGCAGTTCTTC. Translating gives CASVLAGAKQFF.

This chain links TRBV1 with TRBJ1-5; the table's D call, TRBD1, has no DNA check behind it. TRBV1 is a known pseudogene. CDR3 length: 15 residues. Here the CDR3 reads CTSSQIRGNNQPQHF. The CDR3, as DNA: TGCACCAGCAGCCAGATCAGGGGGAACAATCAGCCCCAGCATTTT.

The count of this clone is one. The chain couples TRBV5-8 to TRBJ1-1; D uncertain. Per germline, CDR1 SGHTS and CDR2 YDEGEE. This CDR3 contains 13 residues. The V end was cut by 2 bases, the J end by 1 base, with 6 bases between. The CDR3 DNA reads TGTGCCAGCAGCTTTGCCAGGAACACTGAAGCTTTCTTT. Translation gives CASSFARNTEAFF. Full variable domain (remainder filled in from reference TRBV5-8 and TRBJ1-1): EAGVTQSPTHLIKTRGQQATLRCSPISGHTSVYWYQQALGLGLQFLLWYDEGEERNRGNFPPRFSGRQFPNYSSELNVNALELEDSALYLCASSFARNTEAFFGQGTRLTVV.

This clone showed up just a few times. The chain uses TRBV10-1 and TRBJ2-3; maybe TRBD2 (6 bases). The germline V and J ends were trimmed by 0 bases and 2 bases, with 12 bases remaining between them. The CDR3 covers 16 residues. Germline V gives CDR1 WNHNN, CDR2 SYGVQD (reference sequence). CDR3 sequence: CASSESLGLDTDTQYF. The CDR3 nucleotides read TGCGCCAGCAGTGAGTCGTTGGGACTTGACACAGATACGCAGTATTTT.

This CDR3 is CAISSDDGDSGANVLTF. The CDR3 DNA reads TGTGCCATCAGTTCTGACGATGGGGACTCTGGGGCCAACGTCCTGACTTTC. V and J are TRBV10-3 and TRBJ2-6; D unresolved. The CDR3 totals 17 residues. Trimming took 5 bases from V and 0 from J, leaving 14 bases between them. Germline CDR1 ENHRY, CDR2 SYGVKD.

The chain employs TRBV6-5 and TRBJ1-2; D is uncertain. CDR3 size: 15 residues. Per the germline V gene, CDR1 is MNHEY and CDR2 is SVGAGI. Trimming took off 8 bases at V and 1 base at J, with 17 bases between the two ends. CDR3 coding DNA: TGTGCCAGCTCGGGCTCGTCCAAGGGTAACTATGGCTACACCTTC. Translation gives CASSGSSKGNYGYTF.

The CDR3, as DNA: TGCGCCAGTGGAGGGGCCTCCTACGAGCAGTACTTC. Translation gives CASGGASYEQYF. This sequence joins TRBV10-2 and TRBJ2-7, with TRBD2 as a possible D gene (6 bases). V lost 9 bases to trimming and J lost 0 bases, with 9 bases between them. The CDR3 has 12 amino acids. Germline V lookup: CDR1 WSHSY, CDR2 SAAADI.